The 20 T cell receptor beta chains in this list originate from one sample, sequenced in a study of CD8 T cells in ankylosing spondylitis. Their antigens are not known. Regarding the study as a whole: A TCR beta motif of 7 to 9 highly homologous variants seemed to mark ankylosing spondylitis blood.

In TCRdb, the 5' RACE reads were re-called with MiXCR into one record per CDR3 protein. The sample includes some 800,000 distinct CDR3 sequences, 10% to 15% seen only once; the top ten take 0.51%. Sequencing input: blood, either unsorted or a sorted T cell fraction (not recorded which). The source is a male donor with ankylosing spondylitis.

This clonotype occurred many times. The chain is built from TRBV4-3 and TRBJ2-2, with D perhaps TRBD2 (6 bases). The CDR3 extends over 16 amino acids. From germline, CDR1 is LGHNA and CDR2 YSLEER. Trimming removed 4 bases from V and 0 bases from J, with 12 bases in between. DNA for the CDR3: TGCGCCAGCAGCCCGTGGAGGGAGTCGAACACCGGGGAGCTGTTTTTT. This codes for CASSPWRESNTGELFF.

CDR3 region: CASSQELAGAGELFF. Here the CDR3 DNA reads TGCGCCAGCAGCCAAGAGCTAGCGGGGGCCGGGGAGCTGTTTTTT. The V and J genes are TRBV4-3 and TRBJ2-2, with 10 positions matching TRBD2. The CDR3 is 15 amino acids. Trimming took 0 bases from V and 6 from J; bases not matched to a gene: 1. Germline CDR1 reads LGHNA; CDR2 reads YSLEER.

The rearrangement links TRBV29-1 to TRBJ2-2, with TRBD1 identical over 8 bases. V was pared by 5 bases and J by 2 bases, with 4 bases of the junction left unmatched. CDR1 and CDR2 from the germline V gene are SQVTM and ANQGSEA. CDR3 size: 14 residues. The CDR3 region has the DNA TGCAGCGTTAGACAGGGGCTAAACACCGGGGAGCTGTTTTTT. This codes for CSVRQGLNTGELFF.

The CDR3 here is CASSFFGEDTQYF. Here the CDR3 DNA reads TGTGCCAGCAGCTTCTTCGGGGAGGATACGCAGTATTTT. This chain connects TRBV7-6 to TRBJ2-3; D perhaps matches TRBD2 (5 bases). Germline CDR1 is SGHVS and CDR2 is FNYEAQ. CDR3 length: 13 residues. The V gene lost 3 bases and the J gene lost 6 bases, with 10 bases spanning the gap.

This clonotype was seen more than once but under ten times. The chain is built from TRBV4-3 and TRBJ2-7; no firm D call. Germline CDR1 LGHNA, CDR2 YSLEER. V lost 4 bases to trimming and J lost 6 bases, with 13 bases between them. CDR3 length equals 13 residues. The CDR3 DNA is TGCGCCAGCAGCCCTATCACACACGGCGAGCAGTACTTC. Translated: CASSPITHGEQYF.

This clonotype was detected ten times or more. The chain recombines TRBV20-1 with TRBJ2-3; the D gene is possibly TRBD1 (5 bases). The length of the CDR3 is 14 residues. The germline V gene encodes CDR1 DFQATT and CDR2 SNEGSKA (reference sequence). Trimming left V 5 bases short and J 2 bases short, with 14 bases between. DNA of the CDR3: TGCAGTGCTGCCGACAGTAGGCACACAGATACGCAGTATTTT. Residues: CSAADSRHTDTQYF.

This clonotype was observed many times. This chain joins TRBV20-1 and TRBJ2-5; 10 nucleotides line up with TRBD2. This CDR3 region has 14 residues. V was clipped by 3 bases and J by 6 bases; unmatched bases: 7. Germline V gene data show CDR1 as DFQATT and CDR2 as SNEGSKA (reference sequence). This chain's CDR3 is CSASLAGVRKTQYF. As DNA, the CDR3 is TGCAGTGCTAGTCTAGCGGGGGTTCGAAAGACCCAGTACTTC.

The V call is TRBV5-1, the J call TRBJ2-7; 9 bases are a match to TRBD2. Germline CDR1 and CDR2: SGHRS and YFSETQ. J lost 6 bases, V lost 4 bases, and 5 bases had no gene match. This CDR3 has 13 amino acids. The CDR3 spells CASSLAGHGEQYF. The CDR3 DNA is TGCGCCAGCAGCCTAGCGGGGCACGGCGAGCAGTACTTC.

This clonotype has a count of ten or more. The chain combines TRBV6-2 or TRBV6-3 with TRBJ2-1; 13 bases map to TRBD2. Germline V gene sequence: CDR1 MNHEY, CDR2 SVGEGT. The CDR3 runs 16 residues. The junction had 15 bases not matched to a gene; V was cut back by 10 bases and J by 9 bases. The CDR3 reads CATEKNGLAGVGEQFF. Here the CDR3 DNA reads TGTGCCACAGAAAAGAACGGACTAGCGGGGGTCGGTGAGCAGTTCTTC.

This rearrangement joins TRBV4-3 to TRBJ2-2, with 7 bases that match TRBD1. Germline V lookup: CDR1 LGHNA, CDR2 YSLEER. The junction had 14 bases not matched to a gene; V was cut back by 0 bases and J by 4 bases. There are 19 residues in the CDR3. For the CDR3, the DNA is TGCGCCAGCAGCCAAGATCGGGTGACAGGGATAAGTACCACCGGGGAGCTGTTTTTT. Its translation: CASSQDRVTGISTTGELFF.

The chain couples TRBV6-2 or TRBV6-3 to TRBJ2-1; TRBD2 matches 13 bases. Germline V gives CDR1 MNHEY, CDR2 SVGEGT. Losses at the gene ends were 6 bases for V and 2 bases for J; bases not matched to a gene: 7. This CDR3 is built from 17 residues. For the CDR3, the DNA is TGTGCCAGCAGACCTGGGACTAGCGGGGCTGCCTACAATGAGCAGTTCTTC. It is translated as CASRPGTSGAAYNEQFF.

Regarding this clonotype: Its ends do not fully match the called genes, so a read error is possible. The chain joins TRBV20-1 to TRBJ2-4; 8 nucleotides align to TRBD2. The germline V gene encodes CDR1 DFQATT and CDR2 SNEGSKA (reference sequence). The CDR3 covers 14 residues. CDR3 nucleotide sequence: TGCAGTGCCAGAGGGACGGCGGGAGGAAACATTCAGTACTTC. It yields the protein CSARGTAGGNIQYF.

This clonotype was detected only a few times. This rearrangement joins TRBV12-3 or TRBV12-4 to TRBJ2-1; D remains unclear. With 6 bases removed from V and 8 bases from J, the gap between germline ends came to 8 bases. The CDR3 has 11 amino acids. For the CDR3, the DNA is TGTGCCAGCAGCCCCCCCCATGAGCAGTTCTTC. This gives the protein CASSPPHEQFF.

A single count supports this clonotype. This rearrangement joins TRBV20-1 to TRBJ2-5, with 9 bases fitting TRBD1. Germline trimming cut 7 bases from V and 2 bases from J; bases unmatched to any gene: 20. Germline-derived CDR1 and CDR2 are DFQATT and SNEGSKA (reference sequence). The CDR3 has 18 amino acids. The CDR3 is CSGVSRYRGRYSQETQYF. CDR3 sequence (DNA): TGCAGTGGGGTATCACGTTACAGGGGGCGATATAGTCAAGAGACCCAGTACTTC.

This clonotype was found a few times. The chain links TRBV24-1 to TRBJ1-2; D unresolved. Trimming removed 2 bases from V and 4 bases from J, with 10 bases in between. The germline CDR1 and CDR2 sequences are KGHDR and SFDVKD. CDR3 length: 14 residues. The chain's CDR3 is CATSDSTRFYGYTF. The CDR3 coding sequence is TGTGCCACCAGTGATTCTACAAGGTTCTATGGCTACACCTTC.

This chain uses TRBV3-1 with TRBJ1-5, with a weak D call TRBD1 (5 bases). The CDR3 runs 14 residues. Trimming pared 3 bases from V and 5 bases from J, leaving 11 bases between. Germline CDR1 and CDR2: LGHDT and YNNKEL (reference sequence). CDR3 nucleotides: TGTGCCAGCAGCCATGGGGGGGGGGATCAGCCCCAGCATTTT. As protein: CASSHGGGDQPQHF.

There are a few counts of this clonotype. V gene TRBV7-2 combines with J gene TRBJ1-2, with D uncertain. This CDR3 is 12 amino acids long. Germline CDR1 SGHTA, CDR2 FQGNSA. V lost 3 bases, J lost 6 bases, and 8 bases lay in between. CDR3 sequence (DNA): TGTGCCAGCAGCTTTTCCCGCGATGGCTACACCTTC. This sequence encodes CASSFSRDGYTF.

This clonotype was observed a handful of times. The chain is built from TRBV7-8 and TRBJ2-3, with D possibly TRBD1 on 6 matching bases. Trimming took off 2 bases at V and 4 bases at J, with 13 bases between the two ends. CDR1 is SGHVS, CDR2 FQNEAQ, per germline. CDR3 length: 15 residues. The CDR3 DNA is TGTGCCAGCAGCTTAAAACACAGGGAATCAGATACGCAGTATTTT. This translates into CASSLKHRESDTQYF.

This clonotype was recorded a few times. The chain recombines TRBV12-3 or TRBV12-4 with TRBJ1-1; no definite D call. Trimming cost V 2 bases and J 8 bases, with 12 bases left between them. The CDR3 has 13 residues. CDR3 protein: CASSLMPPQEAFF. As DNA, the CDR3 is TGTGCCAGCAGTTTAATGCCCCCCCAAGAAGCTTTCTTT.

The chain uses TRBV15 and TRBJ2-1; a possible D gene is TRBD2 (5 bases). The CDR3 is made up of 16 amino acids. V was cut by 0 bases and J by 0 bases, with 9 bases left in between. Looked up from germline, CDR1 is LNHNV and CDR2 is YYDKDF (reference sequence). The CDR3 is CATSRDSGSSYNEQFF. CDR3 coding DNA: TGTGCCACCAGCAGAGATTCGGGATCCTCCTACAATGAGCAGTTCTTC.